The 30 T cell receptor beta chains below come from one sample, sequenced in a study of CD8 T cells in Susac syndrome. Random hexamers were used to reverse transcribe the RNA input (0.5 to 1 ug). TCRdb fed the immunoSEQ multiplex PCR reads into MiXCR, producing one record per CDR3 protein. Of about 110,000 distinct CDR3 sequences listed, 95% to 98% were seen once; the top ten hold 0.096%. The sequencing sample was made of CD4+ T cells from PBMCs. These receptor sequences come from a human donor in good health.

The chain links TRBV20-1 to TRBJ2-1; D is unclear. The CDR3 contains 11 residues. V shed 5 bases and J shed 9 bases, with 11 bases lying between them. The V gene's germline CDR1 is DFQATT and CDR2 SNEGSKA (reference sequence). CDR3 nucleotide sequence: TGCAGTGCTCCCAGACTGGCTGAGCAGTTCTTC. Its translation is CSAPRLAEQFF.

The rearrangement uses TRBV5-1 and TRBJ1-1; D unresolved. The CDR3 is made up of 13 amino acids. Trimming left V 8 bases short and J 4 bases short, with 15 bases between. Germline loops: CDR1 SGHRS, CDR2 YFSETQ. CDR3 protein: CASMAGGGTEAFF. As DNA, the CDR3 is TGCGCCAGTATGGCGGGAGGAGGCACTGAAGCTTTCTTT. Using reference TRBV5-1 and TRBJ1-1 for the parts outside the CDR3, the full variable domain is KAGVTQTPRYLIKTRGQQVTLSCSPISGHRSVSWYQQTPGQGLQFLFEYFSETQRNKGNFPGRFSGRQFSNSRSEMNVSTLELGDSALYLCASMAGGGTEAFFGQGTRLTVV.

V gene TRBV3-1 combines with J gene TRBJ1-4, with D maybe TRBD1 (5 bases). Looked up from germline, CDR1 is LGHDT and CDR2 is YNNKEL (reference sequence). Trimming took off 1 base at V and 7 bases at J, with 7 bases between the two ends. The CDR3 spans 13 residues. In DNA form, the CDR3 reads TGTGCCAGCAGCCAAGCGGGGGGTGAAAAACTGTTTTTT. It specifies CASSQAGGEKLFF.

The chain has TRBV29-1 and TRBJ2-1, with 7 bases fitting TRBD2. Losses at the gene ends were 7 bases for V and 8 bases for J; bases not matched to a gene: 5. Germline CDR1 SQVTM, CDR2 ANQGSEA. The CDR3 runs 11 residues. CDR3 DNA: TGCAGCGGCCTACGGGGGGATGAGCAGTTCTTC. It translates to CSGLRGDEQFF.

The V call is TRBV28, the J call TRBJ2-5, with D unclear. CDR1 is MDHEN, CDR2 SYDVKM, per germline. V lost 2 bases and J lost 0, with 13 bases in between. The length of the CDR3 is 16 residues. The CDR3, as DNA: TGTGCCAGCAGTTTAAGCGCAGGAATGTACCAAGAGACCCAGTACTTC. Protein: CASSLSAGMYQETQYF.

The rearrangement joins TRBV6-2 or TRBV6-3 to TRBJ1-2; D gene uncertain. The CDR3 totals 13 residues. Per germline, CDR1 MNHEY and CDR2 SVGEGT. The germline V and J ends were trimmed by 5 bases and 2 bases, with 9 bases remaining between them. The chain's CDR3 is CASSPTENYGYTF. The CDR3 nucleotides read TGTGCCAGCAGTCCTACAGAGAACTATGGCTACACCTTC.

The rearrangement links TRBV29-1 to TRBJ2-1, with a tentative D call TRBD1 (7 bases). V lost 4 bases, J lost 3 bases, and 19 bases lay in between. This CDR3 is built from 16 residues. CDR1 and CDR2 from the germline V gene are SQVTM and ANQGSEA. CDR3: CSVARRGDSYYNEQFF. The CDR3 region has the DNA TGCAGCGTTGCGCGCAGGGGGGACTCCTACTACAATGAGCAGTTCTTC.

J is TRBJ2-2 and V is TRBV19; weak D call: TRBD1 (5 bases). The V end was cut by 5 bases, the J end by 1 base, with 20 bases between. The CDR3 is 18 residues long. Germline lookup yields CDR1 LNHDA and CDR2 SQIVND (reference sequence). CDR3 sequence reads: CASSLEVSDRLNTGELFF. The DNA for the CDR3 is TGTGCCAGTAGTCTTGAGGTTTCCGACAGACTGAACACCGGGGAGCTGTTTTTT.

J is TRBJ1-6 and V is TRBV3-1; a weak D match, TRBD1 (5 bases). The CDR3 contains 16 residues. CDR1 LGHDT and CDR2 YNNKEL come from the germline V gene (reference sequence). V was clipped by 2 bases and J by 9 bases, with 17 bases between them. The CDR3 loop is CASSQNLAGRSSPLHF. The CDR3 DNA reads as TGTGCCAGCAGCCAAAACCTGGCAGGGAGGAGTTCACCCCTCCACTTT.

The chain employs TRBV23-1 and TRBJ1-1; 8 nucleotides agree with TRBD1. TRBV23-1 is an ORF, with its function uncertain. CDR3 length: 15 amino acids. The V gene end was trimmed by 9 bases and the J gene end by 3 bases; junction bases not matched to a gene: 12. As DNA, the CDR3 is TGCGCCAGTTCCAGAGGGCCGGACAGGGACACTGAAGCTTTCTTT. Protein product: CASSRGPDRDTEAFF.

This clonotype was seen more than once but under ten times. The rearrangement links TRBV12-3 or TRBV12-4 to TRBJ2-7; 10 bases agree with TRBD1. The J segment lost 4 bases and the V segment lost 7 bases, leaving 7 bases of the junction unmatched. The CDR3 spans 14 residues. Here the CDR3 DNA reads TGTGCCAGCACCCCGGGACAGGGGCGTTACGAGCAGTACTTC. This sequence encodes CASTPGQGRYEQYF.

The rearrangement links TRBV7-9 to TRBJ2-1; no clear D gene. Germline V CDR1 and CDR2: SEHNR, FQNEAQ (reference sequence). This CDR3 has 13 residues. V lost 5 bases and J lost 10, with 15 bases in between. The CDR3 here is CASSPKTSGEQFF. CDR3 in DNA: TGTGCCAGCAGCCCAAAGACCTCTGGGGAGCAGTTCTTC.

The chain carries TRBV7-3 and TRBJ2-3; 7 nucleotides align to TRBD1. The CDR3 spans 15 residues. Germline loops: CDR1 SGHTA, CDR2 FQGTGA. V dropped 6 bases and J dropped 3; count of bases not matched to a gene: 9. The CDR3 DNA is TGTGCCAGCAGTCTGACCGGGACAGTGACAGATACGCAGTATTTT. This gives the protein CASSLTGTVTDTQYF.

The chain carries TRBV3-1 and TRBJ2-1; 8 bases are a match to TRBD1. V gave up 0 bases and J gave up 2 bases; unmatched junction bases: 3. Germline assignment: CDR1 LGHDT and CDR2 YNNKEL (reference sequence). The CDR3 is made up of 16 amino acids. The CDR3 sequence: CASSQDSRGPYNEQFF. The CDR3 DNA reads TGTGCCAGCAGCCAAGACAGCAGGGGGCCCTACAATGAGCAGTTCTTC.

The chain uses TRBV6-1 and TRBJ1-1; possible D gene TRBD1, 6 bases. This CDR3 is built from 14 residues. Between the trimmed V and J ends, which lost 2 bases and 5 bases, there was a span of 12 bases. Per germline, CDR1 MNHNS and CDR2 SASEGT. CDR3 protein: CASSEIRGETEAFF. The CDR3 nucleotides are TGTGCCAGCAGTGAAATAAGGGGGGAGACTGAAGCTTTCTTT.

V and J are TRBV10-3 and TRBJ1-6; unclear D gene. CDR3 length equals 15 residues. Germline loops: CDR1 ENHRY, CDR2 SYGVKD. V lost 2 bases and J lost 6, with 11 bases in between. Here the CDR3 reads CAISEGGVGNSPLHF. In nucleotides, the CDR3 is TGTGCCATCAGTGAGGGCGGGGTGGGTAATTCACCCCTCCACTTT.

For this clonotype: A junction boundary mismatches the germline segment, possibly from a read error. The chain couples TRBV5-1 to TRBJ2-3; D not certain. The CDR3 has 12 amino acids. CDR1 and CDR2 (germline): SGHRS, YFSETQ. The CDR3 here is CASSPPSDTQYF. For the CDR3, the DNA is TGTGCCAGCTCACCACCGTCAGATACGCAGTATTTT.

The DNA of the CDR3 is TGTGCCAGTAGTAAGACCGGGACAGGGGAAGCTAACTATGGCTACACCTTC. Protein: CASSKTGTGEANYGYTF. The chain is built from TRBV19 and TRBJ1-2, with 10 nucleotides matching TRBD1. The CDR3 covers 17 residues. In germline, CDR1 is LNHDA, CDR2 SQIVND (reference sequence). With 4 bases clipped from V and 0 bases from J, the junction kept 8 bases outside the gene matches. The full variable domain, its missing parts supplied by reference TRBV19 and TRBJ1-2, is DGGITQSPKYLFRKEGQNVTLSCEQNLNHDAMYWYRQDPGQGLRLIYYSQIVNDFQKGDIAEGYSVSREKKESFPLTVTSAQKNPTAFYLCASSKTGTGEANYGYTFGSGTRLTVV.

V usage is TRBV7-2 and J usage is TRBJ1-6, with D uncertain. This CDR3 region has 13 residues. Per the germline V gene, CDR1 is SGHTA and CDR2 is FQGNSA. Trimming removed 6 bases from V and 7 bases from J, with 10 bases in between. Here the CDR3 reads CASRSNENSPLHF. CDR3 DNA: TGTGCCAGCAGATCGAACGAGAATTCACCCCTCCACTTT.

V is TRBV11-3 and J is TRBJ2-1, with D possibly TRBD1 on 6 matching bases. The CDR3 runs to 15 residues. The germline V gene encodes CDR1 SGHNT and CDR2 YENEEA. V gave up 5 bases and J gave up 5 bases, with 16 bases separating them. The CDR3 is CASSLTGFANNEQFF. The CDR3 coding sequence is TGTGCCAGCAGCCTTACAGGGTTTGCGAACAATGAGCAGTTCTTC.

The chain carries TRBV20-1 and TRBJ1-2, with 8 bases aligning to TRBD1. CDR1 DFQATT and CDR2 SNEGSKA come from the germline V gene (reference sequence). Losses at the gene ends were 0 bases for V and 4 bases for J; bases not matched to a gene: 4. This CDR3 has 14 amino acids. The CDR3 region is CSAREGTGIYGYTF. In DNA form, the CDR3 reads TGCAGTGCTAGAGAGGGGACAGGCATCTATGGCTACACCTTC.

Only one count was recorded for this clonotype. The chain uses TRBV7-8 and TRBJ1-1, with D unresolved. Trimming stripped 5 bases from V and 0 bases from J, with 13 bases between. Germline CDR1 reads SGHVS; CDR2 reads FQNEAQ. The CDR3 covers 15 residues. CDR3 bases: TGTGCCAGCAGCCGCTACAGTAACATGAACACTGAAGCTTTCTTT. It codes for CASSRYSNMNTEAFF.

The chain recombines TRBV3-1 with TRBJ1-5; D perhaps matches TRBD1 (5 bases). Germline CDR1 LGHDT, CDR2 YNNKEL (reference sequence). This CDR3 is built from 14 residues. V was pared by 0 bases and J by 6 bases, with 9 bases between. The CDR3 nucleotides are TGTGCCAGCAGCCAAGATCGGGGGTTTCAGCCCCAGCATTTT. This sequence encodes CASSQDRGFQPQHF.

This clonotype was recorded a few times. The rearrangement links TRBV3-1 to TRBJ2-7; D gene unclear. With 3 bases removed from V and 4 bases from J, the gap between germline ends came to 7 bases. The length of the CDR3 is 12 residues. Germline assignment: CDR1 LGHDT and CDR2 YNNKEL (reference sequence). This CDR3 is CASSHSRYEQYF. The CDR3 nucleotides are TGTGCCAGCAGCCACTCACGGTACGAGCAGTACTTC.

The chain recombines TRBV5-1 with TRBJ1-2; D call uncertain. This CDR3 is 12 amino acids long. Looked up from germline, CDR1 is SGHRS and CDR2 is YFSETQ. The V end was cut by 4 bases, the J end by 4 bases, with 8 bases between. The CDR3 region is CASSQSFYGYTF. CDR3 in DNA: TGCGCCAGCAGCCAGAGTTTCTATGGCTACACCTTC.

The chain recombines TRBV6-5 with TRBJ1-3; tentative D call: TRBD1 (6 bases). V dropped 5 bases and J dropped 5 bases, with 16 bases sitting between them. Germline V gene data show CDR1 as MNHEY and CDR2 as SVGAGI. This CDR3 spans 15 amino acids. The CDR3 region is CASSPVRTGRNTIYF. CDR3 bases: TGTGCCAGCAGTCCAGTCCGCACAGGGAGAAACACCATATATTTT.

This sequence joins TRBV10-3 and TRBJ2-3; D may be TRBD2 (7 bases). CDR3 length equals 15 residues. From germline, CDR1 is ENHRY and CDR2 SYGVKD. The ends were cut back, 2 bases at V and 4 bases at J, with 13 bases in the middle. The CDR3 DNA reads TGTGCCATCAGTGAGAGTAACGGGGGGCCAGATACGCAGTATTTT. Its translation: CAISESNGGPDTQYF.

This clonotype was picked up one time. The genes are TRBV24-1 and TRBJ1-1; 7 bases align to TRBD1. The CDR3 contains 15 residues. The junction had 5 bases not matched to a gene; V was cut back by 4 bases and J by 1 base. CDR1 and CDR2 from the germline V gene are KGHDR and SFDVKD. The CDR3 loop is CATSDAGTANTEAFF. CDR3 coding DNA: TGTGCCACCAGTGACGCCGGGACAGCGAACACTGAAGCTTTCTTT.

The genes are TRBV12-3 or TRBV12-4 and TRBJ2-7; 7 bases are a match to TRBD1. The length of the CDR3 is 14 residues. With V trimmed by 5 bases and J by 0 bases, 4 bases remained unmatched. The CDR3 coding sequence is TGTGCCAGCAGTCCACAGGGGTCCTCCTACGAGCAGTACTTC. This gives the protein CASSPQGSSYEQYF.

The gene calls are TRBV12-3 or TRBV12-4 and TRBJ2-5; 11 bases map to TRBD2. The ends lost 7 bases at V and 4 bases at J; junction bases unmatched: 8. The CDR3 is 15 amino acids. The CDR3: CASTISTSGGETQYF. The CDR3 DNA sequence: TGTGCCAGCACCATAAGCACTAGCGGGGGAGAGACCCAGTACTTC.